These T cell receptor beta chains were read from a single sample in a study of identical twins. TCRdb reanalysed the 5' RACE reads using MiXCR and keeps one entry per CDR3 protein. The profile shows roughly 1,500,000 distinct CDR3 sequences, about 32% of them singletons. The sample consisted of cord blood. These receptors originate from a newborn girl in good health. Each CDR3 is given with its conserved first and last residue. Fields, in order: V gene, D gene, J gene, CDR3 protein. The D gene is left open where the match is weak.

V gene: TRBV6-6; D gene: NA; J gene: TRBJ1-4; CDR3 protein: CASGEVATNEKLFF
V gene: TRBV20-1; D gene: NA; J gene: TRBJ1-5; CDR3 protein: CSARKGGNQPQHF
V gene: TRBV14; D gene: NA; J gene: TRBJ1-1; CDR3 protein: CASSFYREDTEAFF
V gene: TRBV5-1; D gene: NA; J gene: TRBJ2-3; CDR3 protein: CASSLEQGRTDTQYF
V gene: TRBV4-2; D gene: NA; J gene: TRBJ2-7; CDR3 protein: CASSQKVGNPYEQYF
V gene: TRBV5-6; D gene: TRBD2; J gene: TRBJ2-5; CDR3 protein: CASSKTGIAGEQYF
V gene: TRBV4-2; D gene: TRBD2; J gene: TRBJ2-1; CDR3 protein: CASSLSSGLAAYNEQFF
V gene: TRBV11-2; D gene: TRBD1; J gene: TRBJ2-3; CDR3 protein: CASSHPLLPGQATDTQYF
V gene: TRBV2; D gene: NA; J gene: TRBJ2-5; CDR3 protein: CASRLETVGREQYF
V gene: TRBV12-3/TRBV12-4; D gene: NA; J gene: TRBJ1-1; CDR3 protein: CASSRQAGTEAFF
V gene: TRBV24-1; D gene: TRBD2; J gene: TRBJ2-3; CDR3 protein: CATSERGLAEGADTQYF
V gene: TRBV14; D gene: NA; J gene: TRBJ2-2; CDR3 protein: CASRRTLVDTGELFF
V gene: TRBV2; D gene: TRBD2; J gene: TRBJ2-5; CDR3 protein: CATSRTSGYRGSETQYF
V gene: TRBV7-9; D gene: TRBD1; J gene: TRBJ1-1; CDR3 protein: CASSMPDRVAFF
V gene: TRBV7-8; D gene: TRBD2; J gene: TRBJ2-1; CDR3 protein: CASSLTSGTVSYNEQFF
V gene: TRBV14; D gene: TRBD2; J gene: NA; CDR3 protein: CASSLRAPGLAAYEQYF
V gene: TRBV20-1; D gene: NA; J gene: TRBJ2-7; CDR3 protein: CSVPDRINSYEQYF